This T cell receptor beta chain was identified in a study of cytomegalovirus exposure and HLA in healthy donors. Study-level information: In an early release, HLA-typed donors contributed roughly 85 million unique TCR sequences.

Primers included in the PCR were 60 Vbeta and 13 Jbeta primers. Assay: immunoSEQ multiplex PCR; the TCRdb copy retains only in-frame clones and omits some. In the table there are roughly 100,000 clones, 60% to 85% of which are singletons. In regard to this clone: Its antigen is currently unknown.

V shed 6 bases and J shed 5 bases, with 6 bases lying between them. CDR3 length: 11 amino acids. CDR1 is MNHEY, CDR2 SVGAGI, per germline. Study-level results: Cytomegalovirus-associated status was assigned to some 180 TCR beta chains.

The sample taken for sequencing was PBMCs. V is TRBV6-5 and J is TRBJ2-3, with no clear D. This clonotype was sampled from a woman in her thirties or forties in good health and CMV-seronegative. The DNA for the CDR3 is TGTGCCAGCAGATATAGAGATACGCAGTATTTT. Amino acids: CASRYRDTQYF.